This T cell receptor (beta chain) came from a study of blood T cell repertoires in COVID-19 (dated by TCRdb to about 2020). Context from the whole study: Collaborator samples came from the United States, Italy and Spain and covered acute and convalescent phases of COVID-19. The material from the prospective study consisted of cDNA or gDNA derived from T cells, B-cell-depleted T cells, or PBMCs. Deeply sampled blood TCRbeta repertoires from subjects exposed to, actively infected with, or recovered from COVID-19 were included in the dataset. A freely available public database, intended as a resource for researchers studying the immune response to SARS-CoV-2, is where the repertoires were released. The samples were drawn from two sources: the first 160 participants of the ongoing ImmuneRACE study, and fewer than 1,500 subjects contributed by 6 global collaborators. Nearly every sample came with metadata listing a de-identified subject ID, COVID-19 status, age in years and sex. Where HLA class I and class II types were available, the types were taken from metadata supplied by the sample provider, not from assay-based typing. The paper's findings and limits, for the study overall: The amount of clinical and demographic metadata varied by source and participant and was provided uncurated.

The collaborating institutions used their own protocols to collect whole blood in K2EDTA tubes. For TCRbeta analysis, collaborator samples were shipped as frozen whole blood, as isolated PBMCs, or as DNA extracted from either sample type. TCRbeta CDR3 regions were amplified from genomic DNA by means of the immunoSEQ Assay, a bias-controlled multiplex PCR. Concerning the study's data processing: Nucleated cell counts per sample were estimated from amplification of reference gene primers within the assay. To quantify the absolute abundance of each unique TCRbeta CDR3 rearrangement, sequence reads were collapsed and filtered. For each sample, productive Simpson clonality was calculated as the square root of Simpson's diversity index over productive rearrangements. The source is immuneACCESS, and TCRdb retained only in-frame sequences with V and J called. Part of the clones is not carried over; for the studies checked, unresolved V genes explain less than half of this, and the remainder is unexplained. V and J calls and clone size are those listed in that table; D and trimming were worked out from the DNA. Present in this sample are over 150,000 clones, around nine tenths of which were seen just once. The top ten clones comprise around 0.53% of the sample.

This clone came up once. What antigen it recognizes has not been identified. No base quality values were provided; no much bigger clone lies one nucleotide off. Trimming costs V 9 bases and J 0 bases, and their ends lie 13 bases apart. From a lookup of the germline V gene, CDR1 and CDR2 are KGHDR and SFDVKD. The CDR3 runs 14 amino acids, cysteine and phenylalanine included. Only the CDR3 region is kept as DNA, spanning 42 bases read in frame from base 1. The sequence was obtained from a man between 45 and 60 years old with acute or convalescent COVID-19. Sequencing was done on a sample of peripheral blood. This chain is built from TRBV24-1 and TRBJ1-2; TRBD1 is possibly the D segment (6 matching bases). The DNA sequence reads TGTGCCACCCCTGAGGGGGATCCTAACTATGGCTACACCTTC. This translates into CATPEGDPNYGYTF.